These 24 T cell receptor beta chains came from one sample sequenced in a study of cytotoxic CD8 clonotypes in ibrutinib-treated CLL. Only in-frame clones appear in the TCRdb table, and some are missing; sequencing was by immunoSEQ multiplex PCR. The sample has 250,000 to 350,000 clones, 60% to 80% seen once. Source: PBMCs, taken at disease progression, from a patient treated with ibrutinib. These TCRs come from a human donor with chronic lymphocytic leukemia.

This clone showed up just a few times. The chain carries TRBV5-4 and TRBJ2-5; TRBD1 matches 10 bases. This CDR3 spans 16 amino acids. V dropped 4 bases and J dropped 2; count of bases not matched to a gene: 8. Germline values: CDR1 SGHNT, CDR2 YYREEE (reference sequence). DNA of the CDR3: TGTGCCAGCAGCCCGGATTTGGGACAGGGGCAAGAGACCCAGTACTTC. Translating gives CASSPDLGQGQETQYF.

The genes are TRBV6-5 and TRBJ2-4, with TRBD1 matching over 7 bases. The CDR3 runs 16 residues. J lost 0 bases, V lost 0 bases, and 2 bases had no gene match. Germline V gene lookup returns CDR1 MNHEY and CDR2 SVGAGI. The CDR3 region is CASSYSGTVAKNIQYF. CDR3 DNA sequence: TGTGCCAGCAGTTACTCTGGGACAGTAGCCAAAAACATTCAGTACTTC.

This clone was detected a few times. The V and J genes are TRBV19 and TRBJ1-2; D is possibly TRBD1 (6 bases). V lost 6 bases and J 2 bases, leaving 13 bases between the germline ends. Germline V gives CDR1 LNHDA, CDR2 SQIVND (reference sequence). This CDR3 has 14 amino acids. Here the CDR3 DNA reads TGTGCCAGTAGGAACTATGGGGGCAACTATGGCTACACCTTC. Protein sequence: CASRNYGGNYGYTF.

The rearrangement uses TRBV28 and TRBJ1-1, with no clear D. V was shortened by 4 bases and J by 0 bases, with 12 bases between the two germline ends. Per germline, CDR1 MDHEN and CDR2 SYDVKM. The CDR3 runs 15 residues. CDR3 amino acids: CASSSVLVMNTEAFF. CDR3 sequence (DNA): TGTGCCAGCAGTTCGGTCTTAGTGATGAACACTGAAGCTTTCTTT. The complete variable domain, with remaining parts taken from reference TRBV28 and TRBJ1-1, reads DVKVTQSSRYLVKRTGEKVFLECVQDMDHENMFWYRQDPGLGLRLIYFSYDVKMKEKGDIPEGYSVSREKKERFSLILESASTNQTSMYLCASSSVLVMNTEAFFGQGTRLTVV.

This clone was counted between two and nine times. The chain's CDR3 is CASSPIGTIEQYF. Here the CDR3 DNA reads TGTGCCAGCAGCCCCATAGGGACTATTGAGCAGTACTTC. The chain links TRBV11-2 to TRBJ2-7, with 7 nucleotides matching TRBD2. The junction had 8 bases not matched to a gene; V was cut back by 5 bases and J by 7 bases. The germline V gene has CDR1 SGHAT and CDR2 FQNNGV. This CDR3 has 13 amino acids.

The chain employs TRBV19 and TRBJ2-1; 11 bases map to TRBD1. CDR3 size: 13 residues. V was clipped by 5 bases and J by 11 bases; unmatched bases: 5. CDR1 is LNHDA, CDR2 SQIVND, per germline (reference sequence). The CDR3 protein is CASSGTGGGKQFF. The CDR3 region has the DNA TGTGCCAGTAGTGGGACAGGGGGAGGCAAGCAGTTCTTC.

The chain is built from TRBV27 and TRBJ2-5, with 10 bases fitting TRBD2. Germline assignment: CDR1 MNHEY and CDR2 SMNVEV (reference sequence). V dropped 5 bases and J dropped 2; count of bases not matched to a gene: 11. The CDR3 spans 17 residues. DNA for the CDR3: TGTGCCAGCAGTCACATCAAACTAGCGGGATATCAAGAGACCCAGTACTTC. It translates to CASSHIKLAGYQETQYF.

This clone was detected only a few times. The chain has TRBV19 and TRBJ1-5; 8 nucleotides match TRBD1. With 6 bases clipped from V and 7 bases from J, the junction kept 11 bases outside the gene matches. The CDR3 contains 15 residues. Germline lookup yields CDR1 LNHDA and CDR2 SQIVND (reference sequence). The CDR3 spells CASSVNGQGSQPQHF. CDR3 sequence (DNA): TGTGCCAGTAGCGTGAATGGACAGGGCAGCCAGCCCCAGCATTTT.

The gene calls are TRBV2 and TRBJ1-5; 7 bases fit TRBD1. The J segment lost 7 bases and the V segment lost 8 bases, leaving 2 bases of the junction unmatched. Germline CDR1 reads SNHLY; CDR2 reads FYNNEI. The CDR3 covers 11 residues. In DNA, the CDR3 is TGTGCCAGCTCGACAGGGCAGCCCCAGCATTTT. Translated: CASSTGQPQHF.

The chain carries TRBV29-1 and TRBJ1-1; D unresolved. Trimming removed 2 bases from V and 0 bases from J, with 4 bases in between. Germline assignment: CDR1 SQVTM and CDR2 ANQGSEA. This CDR3 is 12 amino acids long. The CDR3 here is CSVEPMNTEAFF. In nucleotides, the CDR3 is TGCAGCGTTGAACCAATGAACACTGAAGCTTTCTTT.

This clone turned up a few times. The chain couples TRBV18 to TRBJ2-4, with unresolved D. V was clipped by 2 bases and J by 5 bases, with 10 bases between them. The CDR3 sequence is 14 residues long. Germline V gives CDR1 KGHSH, CDR2 LQKENI. CDR3 sequence reads: CASSPGQVENIQYF. The CDR3 DNA is TGTGCCAGCTCACCAGGGCAGGTAGAAAACATTCAGTACTTC.

This clone has just a few counts. The chain uses TRBV4-1 and TRBJ1-3; D not resolved. V dropped 3 bases and J dropped 4 bases, with 7 bases sitting between them. CDR1 is MGHRA, CDR2 YSYEKL, per germline. The CDR3 length is 13 residues. CDR3 in amino acids: CASSHRRGNTIYF. CDR3 coding DNA: TGCGCCAGCAGCCATAGAAGGGGAAACACCATATATTTT.

The V gene is TRBV5-1, the J gene TRBJ2-3; TRBD2 matches 12 bases. Germline V gene data show CDR1 as SGHRS and CDR2 as YFSETQ. The CDR3 runs 16 residues. V lost 0 bases and J lost 4; bases outside the gene matches: 3. CDR3 nucleotide sequence: TGCGCCAGCAGCTTGGATCCTAGCGGGAGGGCAGATACGCAGTATTTT. As protein: CASSLDPSGRADTQYF.

The chain links TRBV9 to TRBJ2-1; 10 bases fit TRBD1. J lost 5 bases, V lost 0 bases, and 8 bases had no gene match. Germline V gene lookup returns CDR1 SGDLS and CDR2 YYNGEE. The CDR3 totals 17 residues. CDR3 region: CASSVASGQGSNNEQFF. The CDR3 coding sequence is TGTGCCAGCAGCGTAGCCTCGGGACAGGGGAGCAACAATGAGCAGTTCTTC.

The V gene is TRBV7-6, the J gene TRBJ1-1, with a weak D call TRBD1 (5 bases). This CDR3 is built from 13 residues. V was pared by 2 bases and J by 5 bases, with 9 bases between. Per the germline V gene, CDR1 is SGHVS and CDR2 is FNYEAQ. CDR3: CASSLIGGTEAFF. In DNA, the CDR3 is TGTGCCAGCAGCTTAATTGGGGGAACTGAAGCTTTCTTT.

This chain connects TRBV10-3 to TRBJ2-6; 7 nucleotides agree with TRBD1. Germline V CDR1 and CDR2: ENHRY, SYGVKD. The CDR3 spans 16 residues. The V and J ends lost 7 bases and 4 bases, in that order; junction bases with no gene match: 10. For the CDR3, the DNA is TGTGCCATCACCGACAGGGCTTCGTCGGGGGCCAACGTCCTGACTTTC. It is translated as CAITDRASSGANVLTF.

In its sample, this clone was seen a few times. The CDR3 coding sequence is TGTGCCAGCAGTGCTGGGCTAGCGGGAGTCCACGAGCAGTACTTC. It encodes CASSAGLAGVHEQYF. The gene calls are TRBV2 and TRBJ2-7; 10 nucleotides agree with TRBD2. Trimming removed 4 bases from V and 5 bases from J; junction bases left unmatched: 8. The CDR3 runs 15 residues. CDR1 SNHLY and CDR2 FYNNEI come from the germline V gene. Full variable domain (remainder filled in from reference TRBV2 and TRBJ2-7): EPEVTQTPSHQVTQMGQEVILRCVPISNHLYFYWYRQILGQKVEFLVSFYNNEISEKSEIFDDQFSVERPDGSNFTLKIRSTKLEDSAMYFCASSAGLAGVHEQYFGPGTRLTVT.

The chain combines TRBV10-3 with TRBJ2-5; 7 nucleotides agree with TRBD1. The V and J ends lost 6 bases and 3 bases, in that order; junction bases with no gene match: 1. This CDR3 is 12 amino acids long. The V gene's germline CDR1 is ENHRY and CDR2 SYGVKD. The DNA for the CDR3 is TGTGCCATCAGCACAGGGGAAGAGACCCAGTACTTC. It translates to CAISTGEETQYF.

This clone has a single count. J is TRBJ2-7 and V is TRBV7-9, with TRBD2 matching 11 bases. The CDR3 runs to 17 residues. With V trimmed by 0 bases and J by 7 bases, 11 bases remained unmatched. Germline CDR1 is SEHNR and CDR2 is FQNEAQ (reference sequence). The CDR3 region has the DNA TGTGCCAGCAGCTTAGCCCTTAGCGGGAGGGCCTTGATGGAGCAGTACTTC. Protein sequence: CASSLALSGRALMEQYF.

This clone was recorded once. J is TRBJ1-2 and V is TRBV2; a weak D match, TRBD1 (6 bases). This CDR3 is 13 amino acids long. The germline CDR1 and CDR2 sequences are SNHLY and FYNNEI. V shed 2 bases and J shed 5 bases, with 9 bases lying between them. The CDR3: CASSESRGYGYTF. Written as DNA, the CDR3 is TGTGCCAGCAGTGAATCCAGGGGTTATGGCTACACCTTC.

This clone showed up just a few times. This chain connects TRBV15 to TRBJ2-1; no clear D. V lost 0 bases, J lost 9 bases, and 6 bases lay in between. Germline lookup yields CDR1 LNHNV and CDR2 YYDKDF (reference sequence). The CDR3 runs 12 residues. The CDR3 spells CATSRDQVEQFF. CDR3 sequence (DNA): TGTGCCACCAGCAGAGATCAGGTTGAGCAGTTCTTC.

CDR3 DNA: TGTGCCAGCAGTTTATCGATCAGGAGCTCCTACGAGCAGTACTTC. Its protein product is CASSLSIRSSYEQYF. The V gene is TRBV27, the J gene TRBJ2-7, with D hard to call. The length of the CDR3 is 15 residues. Germline CDR1 and CDR2: MNHEY and SMNVEV (reference sequence). The germline V and J ends were trimmed by 0 bases and 0 bases, with 9 bases remaining between them.

This rearrangement joins TRBV19 to TRBJ1-2; a possible D gene is TRBD1 (5 bases). CDR3 length: 13 amino acids. Germline V lookup: CDR1 LNHDA, CDR2 SQIVND (reference sequence). The V gene lost 6 bases and the J gene lost 6 bases, with 14 bases spanning the gap. The CDR3 sequence is CASSGGTEHGYTF. CDR3 coding DNA: TGTGCCAGTAGCGGAGGGACGGAACATGGCTACACCTTC.

Regarding this clone: Compared with germline, one end of the junction differs, possibly owing to a read error. The rearrangement uses TRBV6-6 and TRBJ1-1; D perhaps matches TRBD1 (5 bases). The CDR3 is made up of 12 amino acids. Germline V gene sequence: CDR1 MNHNY, CDR2 SVGAGI (reference sequence). The CDR3 DNA is TGTGCCAGCAGTCGCCGGGACGGCCTCCCAACTTTT. Residues: CASSRRDGLPTF.